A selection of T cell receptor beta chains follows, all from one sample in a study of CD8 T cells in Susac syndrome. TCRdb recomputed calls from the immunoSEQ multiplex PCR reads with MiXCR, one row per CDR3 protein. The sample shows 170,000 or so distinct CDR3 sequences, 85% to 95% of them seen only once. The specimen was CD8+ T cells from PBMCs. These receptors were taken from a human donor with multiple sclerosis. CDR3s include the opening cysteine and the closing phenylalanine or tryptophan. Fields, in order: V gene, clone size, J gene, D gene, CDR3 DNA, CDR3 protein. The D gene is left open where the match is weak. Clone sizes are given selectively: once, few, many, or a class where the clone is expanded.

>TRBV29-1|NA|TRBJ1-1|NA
TGCAGCGTTGAAGGCGGGCGGACTGAAGCTTTCTTT
CSVEGGRTEAFF
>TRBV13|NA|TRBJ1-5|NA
TGTGCCAGCAGCTTGGGCAGTAGCAATCAGCCCCAGCATTTT
CASSLGSSNQPQHF
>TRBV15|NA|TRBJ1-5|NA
TGTGCCACCAGCAGTTACGGAAACTCTCAGCCCCAGCATTTT
CATSSYGNSQPQHF
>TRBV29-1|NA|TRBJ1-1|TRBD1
TGCAGCGTTGAACATTGGGACAGGGGGGCTGAAGCTTTCTTT
CSVEHWDRGAEAFF
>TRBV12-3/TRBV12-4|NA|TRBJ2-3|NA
TGTGCCAGCAGTGAAAGGACTACCCAGTACACAGATACGCAGTATTTT
CASSERTTQYTDTQYF
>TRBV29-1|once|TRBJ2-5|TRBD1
TGCAGCGGACAGGGAAGGGAGACCCAGTACTTC
CSGQGRETQYF
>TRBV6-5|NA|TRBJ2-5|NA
TGTGCCAGCAGTTACTCGGGGCAGGGGATGTTAGAGACCCAGTACTTC
CASSYSGQGMLETQYF
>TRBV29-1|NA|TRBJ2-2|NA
TGCAGCGTTGAAGAGAGCGGGGAGCTGTTTTTT
CSVEESGELFF
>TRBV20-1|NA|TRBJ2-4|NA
TGCAGTGCTAGAGAATCAGGCCCAGCCAAAAACATTCAGTACTTC
CSARESGPAKNIQYF
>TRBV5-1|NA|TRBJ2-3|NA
TGCGCCAGCAGCTTGCAAAGGGTTCCAGATACGCAGTATTTT
CASSLQRVPDTQYF
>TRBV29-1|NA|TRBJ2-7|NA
TGCAGCGTTGAAAGCGGGACAGCCCCCTACGAGCAGTACTTC
CSVESGTAPYEQYF
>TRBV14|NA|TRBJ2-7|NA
TGTGCCAGCAGCCAAGCGACCGAGCAGTACTTC
CASSQATEQYF
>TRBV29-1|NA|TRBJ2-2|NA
TGCAGCGTTGACCTATCGAACACCGGGGAGCTGTTTTTT
CSVDLSNTGELFF
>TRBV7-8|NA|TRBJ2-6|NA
TGTGCCAGCAGCTTAGTGAGTCAGGTATACTCTGGGGCCAACGTCCTGACTTTC
CASSLVSQVYSGANVLTF
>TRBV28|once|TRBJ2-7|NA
TGTGCCAGTAAACGAGACCTAACCTACGAGCAGTACTTC
CASKRDLTYEQYF
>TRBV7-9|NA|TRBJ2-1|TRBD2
TGTGCCTCCCACCCCGGACTAGCGAAAATAAGTGAGCAGTTCTTC
CASHPGLAKISEQFF
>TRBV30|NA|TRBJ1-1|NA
TGTGCCTGGAGTACGACCTATTGGGCTTTCTTT
CAWSTTYWAFF
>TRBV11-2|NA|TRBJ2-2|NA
TGTGCCAGCAGCTTATTCCCGATGAACACCGGGGAGCTGTTTTTT
CASSLFPMNTGELFF
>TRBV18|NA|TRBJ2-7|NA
TGTGCCAGCTCAGACTCGGGCCACGAGCAGTACTTC
CASSDSGHEQYF
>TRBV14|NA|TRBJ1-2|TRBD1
TGTGCCAGCAGCCCCCAAGACAGGGTTGGCTACACCTTC
CASSPQDRVGYTF
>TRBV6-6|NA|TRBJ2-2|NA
TGTGCCAGCAGTTACTGGAAAGGACAGTACACCGGGGAGCTGTTTTTT
CASSYWKGQYTGELFF
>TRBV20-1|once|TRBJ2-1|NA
TGCAGTGCTAGAGATCCGACTGACCCTTTCTACAATGAGCAGTTCTTC
CSARDPTDPFYNEQFF
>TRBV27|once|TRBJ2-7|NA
TGTGCCAGCAGTTTATCGAACGGGAACTACGAGCAGTACTTC
CASSLSNGNYEQYF
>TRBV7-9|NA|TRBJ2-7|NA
TGTGCCAGCAGCTCCGCTCGGGACTTCTCCTACGAGCAGTACTTC
CASSSARDFSYEQYF
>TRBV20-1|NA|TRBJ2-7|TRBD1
TGCAGTGCCCTAACAGGGGGCGCGTACGAGCAGTACTTC
CSALTGGAYEQYF
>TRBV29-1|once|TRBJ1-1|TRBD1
TGCAGCGTTGTGCGCAGGGGGGACACTGAAGCTTTCTTT
CSVVRRGDTEAFF
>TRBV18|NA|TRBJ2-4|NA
TGTGCCAGCTCACCACCGGCTGGCGATATTCAGTACTTC
CASSPPAGDIQYF
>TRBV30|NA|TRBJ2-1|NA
TGTGCCTGCGGGATCGGCAATGAGCAGTTCTTC
CACGIGNEQFF
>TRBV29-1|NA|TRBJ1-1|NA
TGCAGCGTTGAAGAGCAGGCTACGAACACTGAAGCTTTCTTT
CSVEEQATNTEAFF
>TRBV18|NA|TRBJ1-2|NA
TGTGCCAGCTCAGATGGTGGGGCTAGTGGCTACACCTTC
CASSDGGASGYTF
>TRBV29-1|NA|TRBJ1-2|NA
TGCAGCGTTGAAGGTGCTGGGAACTATGGCTACACCTTC
CSVEGAGNYGYTF
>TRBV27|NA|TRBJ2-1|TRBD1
TGTGCCAGCAATAAAAAGGGGACAGGCCGGGTATCGGGCTCCTACAATGAGCAGTTCTTC
CASNKKGTGRVSGSYNEQFF
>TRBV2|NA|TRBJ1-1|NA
TGTGCCAGCAGTGGGGGGAACACTGAAGCTTTCTTT
CASSGGNTEAFF
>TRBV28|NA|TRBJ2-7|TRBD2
TGTGCCAGCAGTTTATTTACTAGCGGGAGATCCGAGCAGTACTTC
CASSLFTSGRSEQYF
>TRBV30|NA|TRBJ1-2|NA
TGTGCCTGGTCCCTACCGTATGGGGATGCAGGGTACTATGGCTACACCTTC
CAWSLPYGDAGYYGYTF
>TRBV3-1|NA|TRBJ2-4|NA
TGTGCCAGCAGCCAAACTACCGGGACACACATTCAGTACTTC
CASSQTTGTHIQYF
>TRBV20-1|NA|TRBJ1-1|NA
TGCAGTGCTACTCCCTCGGACACTGAAGCTTTCTTT
CSATPSDTEAFF
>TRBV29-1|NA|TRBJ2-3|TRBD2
TGCAGCGTTCGGGGACTAGCGGGAAGCACAGATACGCAGTATTTT
CSVRGLAGSTDTQYF
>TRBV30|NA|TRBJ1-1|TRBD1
TGTGCCTGGAGTGTCGCCGACAGGGGGAACACTGAAGCTTTCTTT
CAWSVADRGNTEAFF
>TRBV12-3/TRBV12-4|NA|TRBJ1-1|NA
TGTGCCAGCAGCCTAAGCTACGGCACTGAAGCTTTCTTT
CASSLSYGTEAFF
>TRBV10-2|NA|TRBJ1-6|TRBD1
TGCGCCAGCAGTTTTGCGACAGGGAATAATTCACCCCTCCACTTT
CASSFATGNNSPLHF
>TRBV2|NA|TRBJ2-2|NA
TGTGCCAGCAGAGACAAGTTCACCGGGGAGCTGTTTTTT
CASRDKFTGELFF
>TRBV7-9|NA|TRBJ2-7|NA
TGTGCCAGCAGCTCTAGTCAATACCCCCGCACCGAGCAGTACTTC
CASSSSQYPRTEQYF
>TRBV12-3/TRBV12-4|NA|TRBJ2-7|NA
TGTGCCAGCACTCTCGGCGGGCTACTGGGCGAGCAGTACTTC
CASTLGGLLGEQYF
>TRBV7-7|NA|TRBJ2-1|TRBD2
TGTGCTAGCAGCCCGGCGCTAGCGGGAGGGAATGAGCAGTTCTTC
CASSPALAGGNEQFF
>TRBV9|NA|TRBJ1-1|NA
TGTGCCAGCAGCACAACGAACACTGAAGCTTTCTTT
CASSTTNTEAFF
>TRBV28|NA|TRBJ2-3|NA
TGTGCCAGCAGTTTCAGAGTCGGTGATGGGGACACAGATACGCAGTATTTT
CASSFRVGDGDTDTQYF
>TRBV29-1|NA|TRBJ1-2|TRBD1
TGCAGCGTTAGGGAAAAGGAGACAGGGAATGGCTACACCTTC
CSVREKETGNGYTF
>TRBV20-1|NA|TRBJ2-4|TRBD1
TGCAGTGCTTGGACAGGGGGCGGTTGGGGGACCAAAAACATTCAGTACTTC
CSAWTGGGWGTKNIQYF
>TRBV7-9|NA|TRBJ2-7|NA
TGTGCCAGCAGCGCTCAAGGGGGTACTGACTACGAGCAGTACTTC
CASSAQGGTDYEQYF
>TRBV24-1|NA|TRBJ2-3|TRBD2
TGTGCCACCAGTGAAACCGGGACTAGCGGGAGGGCCAATACGCAGTATTTT
CATSETGTSGRANTQYF
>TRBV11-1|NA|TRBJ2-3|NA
TGTGCCAGCAGCTTCTTGGGCAGGGGCCCAGATACGCAGTATTTT
CASSFLGRGPDTQYF
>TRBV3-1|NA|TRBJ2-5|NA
TGTGCCAGCAGCCAAGAGCCTGTTGCGAAGACCCAGTACTTC
CASSQEPVAKTQYF